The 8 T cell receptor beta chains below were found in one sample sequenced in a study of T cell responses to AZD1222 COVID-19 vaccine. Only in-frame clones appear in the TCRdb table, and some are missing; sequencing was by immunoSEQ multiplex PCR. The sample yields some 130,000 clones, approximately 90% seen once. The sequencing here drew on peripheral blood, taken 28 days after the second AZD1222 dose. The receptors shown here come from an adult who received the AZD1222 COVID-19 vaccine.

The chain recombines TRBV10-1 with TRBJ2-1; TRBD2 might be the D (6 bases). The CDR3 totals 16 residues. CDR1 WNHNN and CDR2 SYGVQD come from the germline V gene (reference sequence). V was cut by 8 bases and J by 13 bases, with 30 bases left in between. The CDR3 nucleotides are TGCGCCAGCGGGAGGACCGGTCGTGGAATTCCTGAGGAACAGTTCTTC. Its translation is CASGRTGRGIPEEQFF.

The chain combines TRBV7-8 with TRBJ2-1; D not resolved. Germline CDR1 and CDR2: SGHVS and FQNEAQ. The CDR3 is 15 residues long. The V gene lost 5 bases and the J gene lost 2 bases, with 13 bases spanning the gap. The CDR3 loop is CASSQGAPAYNEQFF. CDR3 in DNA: TGTGCCAGCAGCCAAGGAGCTCCAGCCTACAATGAGCAGTTCTTC.

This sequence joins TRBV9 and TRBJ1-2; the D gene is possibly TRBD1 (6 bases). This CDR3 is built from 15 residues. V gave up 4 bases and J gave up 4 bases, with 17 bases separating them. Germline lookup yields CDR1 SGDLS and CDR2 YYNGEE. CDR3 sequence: CASSTRQDSLYGYTF. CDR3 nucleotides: TGTGCCAGCAGCACGCGACAGGACAGCCTCTATGGCTACACCTTC. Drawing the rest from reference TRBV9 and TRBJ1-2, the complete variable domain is DSGVTQTPKHLITATGQRVTLRCSPRSGDLSVYWYQQSLDQGLQFLIQYYNGEERAKGNILERFSAQQFPDLHSELNLSSLELGDSALYFCASSTRQDSLYGYTFGSGTRLTVV.

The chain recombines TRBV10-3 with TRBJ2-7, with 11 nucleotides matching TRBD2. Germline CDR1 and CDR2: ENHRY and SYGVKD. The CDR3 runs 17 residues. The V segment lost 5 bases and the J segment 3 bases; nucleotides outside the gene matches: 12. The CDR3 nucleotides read TGTGCCATCAGTCAGCCACCGGGACTAGCGGTGAACTACGAGCAGTACTTC. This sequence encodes CAISQPPGLAVNYEQYF.

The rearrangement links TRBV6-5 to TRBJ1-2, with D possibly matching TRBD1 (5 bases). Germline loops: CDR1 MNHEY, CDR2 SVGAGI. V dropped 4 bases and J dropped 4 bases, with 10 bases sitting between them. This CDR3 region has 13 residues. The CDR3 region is CASSSGRAYGYTF. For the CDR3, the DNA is TGTGCCAGCAGTTCAGGGAGAGCCTATGGCTACACCTTC.

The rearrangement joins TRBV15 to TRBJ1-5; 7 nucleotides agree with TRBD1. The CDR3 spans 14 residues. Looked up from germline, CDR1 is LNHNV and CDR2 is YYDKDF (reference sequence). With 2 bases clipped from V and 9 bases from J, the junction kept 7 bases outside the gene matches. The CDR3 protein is CATSRNQGGRPQHF. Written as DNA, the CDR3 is TGTGCCACCAGCAGAAACCAGGGGGGAAGGCCCCAGCATTTT.

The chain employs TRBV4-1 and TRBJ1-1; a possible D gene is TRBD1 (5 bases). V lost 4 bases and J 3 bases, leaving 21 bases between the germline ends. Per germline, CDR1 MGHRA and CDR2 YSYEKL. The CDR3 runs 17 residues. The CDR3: CASSRSGRGPGDTEAFF. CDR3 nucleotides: TGCGCCAGCAGCCGCTCCGGAAGGGGTCCGGGGGACACTGAAGCTTTCTTT.

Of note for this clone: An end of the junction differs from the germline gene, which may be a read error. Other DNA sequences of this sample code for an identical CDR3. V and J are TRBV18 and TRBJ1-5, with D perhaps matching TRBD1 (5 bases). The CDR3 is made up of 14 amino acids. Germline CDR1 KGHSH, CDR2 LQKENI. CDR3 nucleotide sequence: TGTGCCAGCTCACCAGCCCAGGGCAACCAGCCCCAGCATTTT. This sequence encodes CASSPAQGNQPQHF.